The rows below give T cell receptor beta chains drawn from one sample of a study of CD8+CD57+ T cells in acquired aplastic anemia. TCRdb redid the calling of the reads with MiXCR, one entry per CDR3 protein. The data hold around 290,000 distinct CDR3 sequences, with roughly 53% observed a single time. The sequencing sample was made of sorted CD4+, CD8+, or CD8+CD57+ T cells (not recorded which) from PBMCs. The receptors were gathered from a human donor with aplastic anemia. The conserved cysteine and the conserved F or W are not part of the CDR3 here. Size tells how often a clone was seen (once, few, many) or the class of an expanded clone, and some rows leave it out.

abundance | v_gene | CDR3aa
once | TRBV2 | ASSTRLAGNNEQF
- | TRBV2 | ASLVQQETQY
- | TRBV2 | ASSEQGPQH
- | TRBV9 | ASSHAVRTNVLT
once | TRBV20-1 | SARDQRLAGGYGYT
- | TRBV7-9 | ASSLGSWDRRDYGYT
- | TRBV7-9 | ASSPPVTGNTEAF
- | TRBV24-1 | ATSGPRRGGHPDTQY
- | TRBV6-2/TRBV6-3 | ASSYSTSGSMDTQY
many | TRBV5-8 | ASSLSGRNYGYT
- | TRBV11-2 | ASTQFRGPSYEQY
many | TRBV4-1 | ASSQDAWGLLGGNTIY
- | TRBV10-3 | AISSSGTGYEQY
- | TRBV7-9 | ASHRGQFGTGGLF
- | TRBV29-1 | SVDSRGLGETQY
- | TRBV15 | ATSGRRGLGAGTQY
- | TRBV20-1 | SARGREGGYEQY
- | TRBV7-6 | ASSPQGAGNSPLH
many | TRBV3-1 | ASSQAGLNTGELF
few | TRBV10-3 | AIGGGASTDTQY
- | TRBV7-9 | ASSLVQLATNEAF
- | TRBV20-1 | SAFRDRGHTEAF
many | TRBV7-9 | ASSFRGLNTDTQY
few | TRBV10-2 | ASRGGLAEPSSYNEQF
many | TRBV3-1 | ASTQTGAANTIY
- | TRBV12-3/TRBV12-4 | SSSSFTPSENTGELF
many | TRBV5-8 | ASSYNRGAGANVLT
many | TRBV5-1 | ASSLPGGNSPLH
once | TRBV15 | ATSRLRDSNQPQH
- | TRBV5-1 | ASSIGQGGTGELF
- | TRBV24-1 | ATSDLTSGESNEQF
once | TRBV6-1 | ASSYGETQH
- | TRBV10-3 | AISGRQAAGAL
- | TRBV10-3 | AISERGAVGYT
many | TRBV6-1 | ASRGTGTPVANYGYT
few | TRBV7-9 | ASSLLRFEQF
- | TRBV11-3 | ASSLGGGRLEQETQY
few | TRBV10-3 | GSRGAGNDGELF
- | TRBV24-1 | ATSDFRLGLAGTGELF
- | TRBV19 | ASTLSGRVFGANVLT
- | TRBV15 | ATSRRQPTGELF
- | TRBV7-3 | ASSPRLAGGLETQY
many | TRBV5-1 | ASSLADGSGGVRKLF
- | TRBV2 | ASRLVGTNTDTQY
- | TRBV19 | ASSMYFAGQGSGANVLT